The TCR beta chain described here comes from a study of radiation and T cells in renal cell carcinoma. As for the study in general: Nephrectomy followed 15 Gy stereotactic body radiation by 4 weeks.

Study-level results: From baseline, blood top tumor clonotypes peaked at 2 weeks post-radiation. No pretreatment tumor biopsies were available for baseline clonotypes.

Sequencing was performed with immunoSEQ multiplex PCR; in TCRdb, only in-frame clones are kept and a portion is missing. The table includes 70,000 or so clones, 82% detected once. Germline V gene sequence: CDR1 MGHRA, CDR2 YSYEKL. The CDR3 loop spans 15 amino acids. J lost 8 bases, V lost 1 base, and 7 bases had no gene match. Turning to this clone: Its specificity is unknown.

Specified time point: blood 2 weeks post-SBRT. As for treatment: 15 Gy SBRT to primary tumor, nephrectomy 4 weeks later. The patient's renal cell carcinoma had clear cell pathology. The sample in question was blood, obtained from a patient whose treatment included radiotherapy and nephrectomy. The chain links TRBV4-1 to TRBJ1-3, with 8 bases identical to TRBD1. This sequence originates from a man aged 55 to 70 with renal cell carcinoma. In nucleotides, the CDR3 is TGCGCCAGCAGCCAAGGAGTACAGGGGGTTGACACCATATATTTT. This encodes CASSQGVQGVDTIYF.